This TCR beta chain is from a study of T cells after yellow fever vaccination (dated by TCRdb to between 2019 and 2020). Background on the whole study: Libraries from fractions with low cell numbers were prepared with the SMART-Seq v4 Ultra Low Input RNA kit. To track T-cell clones before and after primary and booster YFV17D yellow fever vaccination, bulk TCR alpha and beta repertoires were sequenced longitudinally. Two healthy male donors, one aged 18 to 29 and one aged 30 to 40 years, were included in the cohort. Bulk PBMC replicates and cell subsets were isolated from blood drawn at multiple timepoints before and after both primary and secondary immunization. Overall study results and their limits: Computational filtering was needed because FACS-sorted repertoires could contain abundant contaminating clonotypes from the bulk population. Most clones expanded after primary vaccination were re-detected after the booster (around 96% of CD4 and around 88% of CD8), suggesting broad memory maintenance. A small share of clonotypes occurred in both CD4 and CD8 compartments, likely arising from convergent recombination. The secondary T-cell response was weaker than the primary response but faster, peaking on day 5 instead of day 15. Because the study included only two donors, the extent to which the findings can be generalized is limited.

The sample's treatment or condition label, in plain terms: live attenuated yellow fever vaccine strain. PBMCs were isolated from peripheral blood using a standard Ficoll-Paque protocol. Dynabeads CD4 and CD8 positive selection kits were used to isolate CD4 and CD8 T-cell fractions. RNA was extracted with TriZol from bulk PBMCs, CD4 and CD8 fractions, and dextramer-positive and dextramer-negative fractions. From the cysteine through the phenylalanine, the CDR3 covers 15 amino acids. The read is trimmed to its CDR3 DNA, 45 bases read in frame from base 1. CDR1 and CDR2 are drawn from the germline V gene: SGHRS, YFSETQ. V has 2 bases trimmed and J has 5 bases trimmed; junction bases matching no gene number 4. This clonotype appeared many times. The antigen it recognizes is unknown. Base qualities were left out, and no much larger clone turns up one base away. Synthesis of TCR cDNA relied on 5'RACE template switching, a step that introduced a universal primer site along with unique molecular identifiers. Priming of cDNA synthesis was performed from both the TCR alpha and TCR beta constant segments. Library amplification involved two PCR steps, and the second step added sample barcodes and sequencing adapters. Libraries were sequenced on Illumina HiSeq 2500 (2x100 bp) or NovaSeq (2x150 bp). The authors' analysis ran thus. MIGEC handled demultiplexing of reads and collapsing into UMI consensus sequences, while MiXCR performed V(D)J alignment. Vaccine-responding clonotypes were identified with edgeR using replicate PBMC samples, with FDR below 0.01 and a log2 fold change above 5 up to day 15 being required. CD4 or CD8 identity was assigned to each bulk clonotype according to whether the clonotype was present at higher abundance in the sequenced CD4 repertoire or the sequenced CD8 repertoire. The public reads were quality trimmed at Q25 with fastp and then assembled into clones with MiXCR by TCRdb, keeping productive beta chains. Duplicate CDR3 protein sequences are folded into a single record with the most common DNA and genes. TCRdb, rather than the study authors, made the V and J calls. The sample records about 130,000 distinct CDR3 sequences, 6.6% of which are singletons. The ten largest account for approximately 0.67% of the sample.

The TCR comes from a young man who received the YFV17D yellow fever vaccine. Recombination linked TRBV5-1 to TRBJ2-3; 11 junctional bases match TRBD2. Here the sequenced sample was CD4+ T cells sorted from PBMCs, taken 10 days after the yellow fever booster vaccination. The nucleotide sequence is given as TGCGCCAGCAGCTTAACTAGCGGGAGTCTAGATACGCAGTATTTT. Its protein is CASSLTSGSLDTQYF. The reference TRBV5-1 and TRBJ2-3 proteins fill in what lies around the CDR3, so the full variable domain reads KAGVTQTPRYLIKTRGQQVTLSCSPISGHRSVSWYQQTPGQGLQFLFEYFSETQRNKGNFPGRFSGRQFSNSRSEMNVSTLELGDSALYLCASSLTSGSLDTQYFGPGTRLTVL.